A selection of T cell receptor beta chains follows, all from one sample in a study of shared clonotypes between healthy human individuals. Here immunoSEQ multiplex PCR was the method, and the copy in TCRdb shows in-frame clones only, minus some. The sample shows more than 900,000 clones, about 84% of them seen only once. The sample taken for sequencing was memory CD4+ T cells from PBMCs. Every receptor here comes from a man in his late teens or twenties in good health. Some clones in this sample may be carry-over from other donors' samples. The CDR3 runs from the conserved cysteine through the conserved F or W. Fields, in order: J gene, D gene, clone size, V gene, CDR3 DNA, CDR3 protein. D genes are given only for firm matches. Size is omitted from some rows. Given values are once, few, many or a class for expanded clones.

TRBJ2-7,.,.,TRBV5-1,TGCGCCAGCAGCGATGCGAGCAGTTCCTACGAGCAGTACTTC,CASSDASSSYEQYF
TRBJ2-4,.,.,TRBV28,TGTGCCAGCTCACAGTCCGGGACGGACCGCTCTAAAAACATTCAGTACTTC,CASSQSGTDRSKNIQYF
TRBJ2-5,TRBD2,.,TRBV4-2,TGTGCCAGCAGCGTTGGACTAGCGGGAGGGGAAGAGACCCAGTACTTC,CASSVGLAGGEETQYF
TRBJ1-2,.,.,TRBV30,TGTGCCTGGAGTGGGGAGTCGGAGGGGGGTAGTAACTATGGCTACACCTTC,CAWSGESEGGSNYGYTF
TRBJ1-2,TRBD1,.,TRBV28,TGTGCCAGCAGCCGGACAGGGGACTATGGCTACACCTTC,CASSRTGDYGYTF
TRBJ1-6,.,.,TRBV10-3,TGTGCCACCCTATCGGTTACTGGGGATTCACCCCTCCACTTT,CATLSVTGDSPLHF
TRBJ2-1,TRBD1,.,TRBV18,TGTGCCAGCTCACCGGAATCCGGGACAGCTTACAATGAGCAGTTCTTC,CASSPESGTAYNEQFF
TRBJ1-1,.,.,TRBV28,TGTGCCAGCAGTCGAGCCGAAGCTTTCTTT,CASSRAEAFF
TRBJ2-7,.,.,TRBV11-2,TGTGCCAGCAGCATCTCTGAGGCTGGGGAGCAGTACTTC,CASSISEAGEQYF
TRBJ2-2,TRBD2,.,TRBV7-6,TGTGCCAGCAGCTCCATAGCGGGAGGGGGTGACGGGGAGCTGTTTTTT,CASSSIAGGGDGELFF
TRBJ1-5,.,few,TRBV6-5,TGTGCCTCTTCGGGCAGTAGCAATCAGCCCCAGCATTTT,CASSGSSNQPQHF
TRBJ2-1,TRBD1,.,TRBV6-5,TGTGCCAGCACCCACAGGGACAGCAATGAGCAGTTCTTC,CASTHRDSNEQFF
TRBJ2-5,.,.,TRBV5-1,TGCGCCAGCAGCACGACTAATCATCTAGAGACCCAGTACTTC,CASSTTNHLETQYF
TRBJ1-5,.,.,TRBV28,TGTGCCAGCAGTTTACAGGGATCCCAGCATTTT,CASSLQGSQHF
TRBJ1-1,.,.,TRBV7-9,TGTGCCAGCAGCTCGACCGGGGAATATATGAACACTGAAGCTTTCTTT,CASSSTGEYMNTEAFF